This TCR beta chain was recorded in a study of cytomegalovirus exposure and HLA in healthy donors. At the level of the study: Unique TCRs from HLA-typed donors, 85 million to 100 million of them, were held in an early data release.

At sampling all donors were nominally healthy, likely with unrecorded immune exposures. 13 Jbeta primers and 60 Vbeta primers were used for the PCR. The protocol was immunoSEQ multiplex PCR, while the TCRdb copy is restricted to in-frame clones and leaves out a portion. This repertoire shows roughly 170,000 clones, around 72% found once; its top ten account for less than 3%. This clone was seen a handful of times. Its matching antigen is unknown. Findings and limits, study-wide: Upon later analysis, HLA-associated TCR beta chains proved more clonally expanded than other, equally common chains. Common viral pathogens were later found to be apparently linked to several of the most significant clusters.

CDR1 is LGHNA, CDR2 YSLEER, per germline. V trimming: 3 bases; J trimming: 0 bases; junction bases outside the gene matches: 4. CDR3 length equals 16 residues. This sequence joins TRBV4-3 and TRBJ2-1, with TRBD2 identical over 8 bases. The receptor's source is a female donor in good health and CMV-seronegative. Sequences were obtained from PBMCs. As DNA, the CDR3 is TGCGCCAGCAGCCATCCCAGCGGGAGCTCCTACAATGAGCAGTTCTTC. Residues: CASSHPSGSSYNEQFF.